These T cell receptor beta chains were read from a single sample in a study of T cells in Graves' hyperthyroidism and ophthalmopathy. TCRdb itself ran the multiplex PCR reads through MiXCR, one entry per CDR3 protein. In the table there are fewer than 400,000 distinct CDR3 sequences, 15% to 19% of which are singletons. What was sequenced was blood. These receptors were collected from a woman aged 18-29 years with Graves' hyperthyroidism that later progressed to Graves' ophthalmopathy. Both conserved end residues are part of each CDR3. D genes are given only for firm matches. Size is omitted from some rows. Given values are once, few, many or a class for expanded clones.

j_gene: TRBJ1-2
abundance: few
d_gene: TRBD1
v_gene: TRBV5-1
CDR3aa: CASSTGAGTGPYGYTF
CDR3nt: TGCGCCAGCAGCACTGGAGCCGGGACAGGCCCATATGGCTACACCTTC

j_gene: TRBJ2-1
abundance: many
d_gene: NA
v_gene: TRBV28
CDR3aa: CASSLLVGARDNEQFF
CDR3nt: TGTGCCAGCAGTTTATTGGTCGGGGCGCGGGACAATGAGCAGTTCTTC

j_gene: TRBJ2-1
abundance: many
d_gene: TRBD2
v_gene: TRBV24-1
CDR3aa: CATSVTSGMGNEQFF
CDR3nt: TGTGCCACCAGTGTAACTAGCGGGATGGGTAATGAGCAGTTCTTC

j_gene: TRBJ2-7
abundance: NA
d_gene: NA
v_gene: TRBV20-1
CDR3aa: CSARGVSYEQYF
CDR3nt: TGCAGTGCTAGGGGAGTCTCCTACGAGCAGTACTTC

j_gene: TRBJ2-7
abundance: many
d_gene: NA
v_gene: TRBV6-1
CDR3aa: CASTLDSYEQYF
CDR3nt: TGTGCCAGCACCCTGGACAGTTACGAGCAGTACTTC

j_gene: TRBJ2-1
abundance: NA
d_gene: TRBD2
v_gene: TRBV20-1
CDR3aa: CSARDPGLAGYWSTNNEQFF
CDR3nt: TGCAGTGCTAGAGATCCGGGACTAGCGGGATACTGGAGTACAAACAATGAGCAGTTCTTC

j_gene: TRBJ2-5
abundance: NA
d_gene: NA
v_gene: TRBV6-1
CDR3aa: CASSAETGSQYF
CDR3nt: TGTGCCAGCAGTGCCGAAACAGGCTCACAGTACTTC

j_gene: TRBJ2-4
abundance: NA
d_gene: NA
v_gene: TRBV25-1
CDR3aa: CASSAVVPGGAKNIQYF
CDR3nt: TGTGCCAGCAGTGCTGTAGTGCCAGGGGGGGCCAAAAACATTCAGTACTTC

j_gene: TRBJ2-4
abundance: few
d_gene: NA
v_gene: TRBV7-2
CDR3aa: CASSTLAGTLRAKNIQYF
CDR3nt: TGTGCCAGCAGCACCCTAGCAGGGACACTCAGAGCCAAAAACATTCAGTACTTC

j_gene: TRBJ2-1
abundance: many
d_gene: NA
v_gene: TRBV3-2
CDR3aa: CASSGNGGSNEQFF
CDR3nt: TGTGCCAGCAGCGGAAACGGGGGAAGCAATGAGCAGTTCTTC

j_gene: TRBJ2-7
abundance: many
d_gene: TRBD1
v_gene: TRBV10-3
CDR3aa: CAIRTRTGSTNEQYF
CDR3nt: TGTGCCATCAGGACCCGGACAGGGTCAACTAACGAGCAGTACTTC

j_gene: TRBJ2-7
abundance: many
d_gene: NA
v_gene: TRBV7-8
CDR3aa: CASSPQGRGYEQYF
CDR3nt: TGTGCCAGCAGCCCCCAGGGCCGTGGGTACGAGCAGTACTTC

j_gene: TRBJ2-1
abundance: NA
d_gene: TRBD2
v_gene: TRBV20-1
CDR3aa: CSATGTSGSTGEQFF
CDR3nt: TGCAGTGCTACTGGGACTAGCGGGAGTACAGGTGAGCAGTTCTTC

j_gene: TRBJ2-7
abundance: many
d_gene: TRBD1
v_gene: TRBV20-1
CDR3aa: CSASLNRDRPYEQYF
CDR3nt: TGCAGTGCTTCACTCAATCGGGACAGACCATACGAGCAGTACTTC

j_gene: TRBJ2-1
abundance: NA
d_gene: NA
v_gene: TRBV9
CDR3aa: CASSVWTGGPYNEQFF
CDR3nt: TGTGCCAGCAGCGTATGGACGGGCGGGCCATACAATGAGCAGTTCTTC

j_gene: TRBJ1-1
abundance: many
d_gene: TRBD1
v_gene: TRBV20-1
CDR3aa: CSARDRDRGNTEAFF
CDR3nt: TGCAGTGCTAGAGATAGGGACAGGGGGAACACTGAAGCTTTCTTT

j_gene: TRBJ2-4
abundance: NA
d_gene: NA
v_gene: TRBV7-2
CDR3aa: CASSPKTGLAKNIQYF
CDR3nt: TGTGCCAGCAGCCCAAAGACAGGTCTAGCCAAAAACATTCAGTACTTC

j_gene: TRBJ1-5
abundance: many
d_gene: NA
v_gene: TRBV2
CDR3aa: CASKWAGISNQPQHF
CDR3nt: TGTGCCAGCAAGTGGGCAGGGATTAGCAATCAGCCCCAGCATTTT

j_gene: TRBJ2-5
abundance: many
d_gene: NA
v_gene: TRBV12-3/TRBV12-4
CDR3aa: CASSRDIETQYF
CDR3nt: TGTGCCAGCAGTAGGGACATAGAGACCCAGTACTTC

j_gene: TRBJ2-1
abundance: many
d_gene: NA
v_gene: TRBV7-9
CDR3aa: CASSLGGGEQFF
CDR3nt: TGTGCCAGCAGCCTCGGTGGGGGTGAGCAGTTCTTC

j_gene: TRBJ2-3
abundance: many
d_gene: NA
v_gene: TRBV4-1
CDR3aa: CASSHGRETDTQYF
CDR3nt: TGCGCCAGCAGCCACGGCCGGGAGACAGATACGCAGTATTTT

j_gene: TRBJ2-2
abundance: NA
d_gene: NA
v_gene: TRBV25-1
CDR3aa: CASSVAGELFF
CDR3nt: TGTGCCAGCAGTGTCGCCGGGGAGCTGTTTTTT

j_gene: TRBJ2-7
abundance: few
d_gene: NA
v_gene: TRBV20-1
CDR3aa: CSAMKGLSYEQYF
CDR3nt: TGCAGTGCTATGAAAGGACTAAGCTACGAGCAGTACTTC

j_gene: TRBJ1-3
abundance: many
d_gene: NA
v_gene: TRBV2
CDR3aa: CASSPPMGAGNTIYF
CDR3nt: TGTGCCAGCAGTCCCCCCATGGGGGCTGGAAACACCATATATTTT

j_gene: TRBJ2-3
abundance: many
d_gene: TRBD2
v_gene: TRBV9
CDR3aa: CASSVRAGDITDTQYF
CDR3nt: TGTGCCAGCAGCGTTCGAGCGGGAGATATCACAGATACGCAGTATTTT

j_gene: TRBJ2-7
abundance: many
d_gene: NA
v_gene: TRBV28
CDR3aa: CASSFSGIYEQYF
CDR3nt: TGTGCCAGCAGTTTCTCAGGAATCTACGAGCAGTACTTC

j_gene: TRBJ2-1
abundance: many
d_gene: TRBD2
v_gene: TRBV27
CDR3aa: CASSPVAGVNEQFF
CDR3nt: TGTGCCAGCAGCCCAGTAGCGGGAGTGAATGAGCAGTTCTTC

j_gene: TRBJ2-7
abundance: few
d_gene: NA
v_gene: TRBV7-9
CDR3aa: CASSLKAPEQYF
CDR3nt: TGTGCCAGCAGCTTAAAAGCCCCTGAGCAGTACTTC

j_gene: TRBJ2-1
abundance: many
d_gene: NA
v_gene: TRBV12-3/TRBV12-4
CDR3aa: CASTRADYQRNEQFF
CDR3nt: TGTGCCAGCACCCGCGCTGACTACCAAAGGAATGAGCAGTTCTTC

j_gene: TRBJ2-7
abundance: many
d_gene: NA
v_gene: TRBV27
CDR3aa: CASSLKFDTTYEQYF
CDR3nt: TGTGCCAGCAGTTTGAAGTTTGACACCACCTACGAGCAGTACTTC

j_gene: TRBJ2-3
abundance: few
d_gene: TRBD2
v_gene: TRBV5-1
CDR3aa: CASSILPGLANPDTQYF
CDR3nt: TGCGCCAGCAGCATCTTACCGGGACTAGCCAACCCAGATACGCAGTATTTT

j_gene: TRBJ1-1
abundance: many
d_gene: TRBD1
v_gene: TRBV3-1
CDR3aa: CASSQVPVTGVTEAFF
CDR3nt: TGTGCCAGCAGCCAAGTCCCCGTGACAGGGGTCACTGAAGCTTTCTTT

j_gene: TRBJ2-1
abundance: many
d_gene: TRBD2
v_gene: TRBV2
CDR3aa: CASSEQLAAYNEQFF
CDR3nt: TGTGCCAGCAGTGAACAACTAGCGGCCTACAATGAGCAGTTCTTC

j_gene: TRBJ2-5
abundance: many
d_gene: NA
v_gene: TRBV28
CDR3aa: CASSPGSYRETQYF
CDR3nt: TGTGCCAGCAGCCCCGGGTCGTACCGAGAGACCCAGTACTTC

j_gene: TRBJ2-1
abundance: many
d_gene: NA
v_gene: TRBV7-9
CDR3aa: CASSLVDYNEQFF
CDR3nt: TGTGCCAGCAGCTTAGTAGATTACAATGAGCAGTTCTTC

j_gene: TRBJ2-1
abundance: many
d_gene: TRBD2
v_gene: TRBV2
CDR3aa: CASMRERLAARHEQFF
CDR3nt: TGTGCCAGCATGCGGGAACGACTAGCCGCAAGGCATGAGCAGTTCTTC

j_gene: TRBJ2-2
abundance: many
d_gene: NA
v_gene: TRBV5-8
CDR3aa: CASSPGSANTGELFF
CDR3nt: TGTGCCAGCAGCCCCGGGAGCGCGAACACCGGGGAGCTGTTTTTT

j_gene: TRBJ2-1
abundance: many
d_gene: TRBD2
v_gene: TRBV28
CDR3aa: CASGTSRPSSYNEQFF
CDR3nt: TGTGCCAGCGGGACTAGCAGACCCAGCTCCTACAATGAGCAGTTCTTC

j_gene: TRBJ2-1
abundance: many
d_gene: TRBD2
v_gene: TRBV11-3
CDR3aa: CASSPTSGMRNEQFF
CDR3nt: TGTGCCAGCAGCCCTACTAGCGGGATGAGGAATGAGCAGTTCTTC

j_gene: TRBJ2-1
abundance: NA
d_gene: TRBD2
v_gene: TRBV12-3/TRBV12-4
CDR3aa: CASSSRLAGGPRYNEQFF
CDR3nt: TGTGCCAGCAGTTCGAGACTAGCGGGAGGGCCACGCTACAATGAGCAGTTCTTC

j_gene: TRBJ2-7
abundance: few
d_gene: NA
v_gene: TRBV27
CDR3aa: CASSLRGPGEQYF
CDR3nt: TGTGCCAGCAGTTTAAGGGGACCCGGCGAGCAGTACTTC

j_gene: TRBJ2-2
abundance: few
d_gene: NA
v_gene: TRBV29-1
CDR3aa: CSVFENTGELFF
CDR3nt: TGCAGCGTTTTTGAGAACACCGGGGAGCTGTTTTTT